This TCR beta chain is from a study of OX40 agonist ivuxolimab in advanced cancers. As for the study in general: Allowance was made for prior anti-PD-1, anti-PD-L1 or anti-CTLA-4 therapy, and around 41% had some. The study, taken as a whole, reports: Expanded clones were, on average, more numerous among CD8+ T cells than CD4+. Antigen specificity remained undetermined for the expanded peripheral T cells.

Profiled with immunoSEQ multiplex PCR; TCRdb holds only in-frame clones, not every one. The sample includes about 64,000 clones, about 85% of them seen just once. The CDR3 loop spans 15 amino acids. The germline gives CDR1 LNHDA, CDR2 SQIVND (reference sequence). The V and J ends lost 8 bases and 0 bases, in that order; junction bases with no gene match: 10. This clone was seen a handful of times. The antigen remains undetermined. A history of autoimmune disease or systemic immunosuppression excluded patients. The clonotype comes from an adult with an advanced solid tumor such as melanoma, head and neck, liver or kidney cancer. The rearrangement links TRBV19 to TRBJ2-7; 7 nucleotides match TRBD1. Sequenced here: CD4+ or CD8+ T cells sorted from blood, sampled in a trial of the OX40 agonist ivuxolimab. The CDR3, as DNA: TGTGCCAGTTCAGAGTCTCGACAGGGCTCCTACGAGCAGTACTTC. It yields the protein CASSESRQGSYEQYF. The whole variable domain, filled in from reference TRBV19 and TRBJ2-7, reads DGGITQSPKYLFRKEGQNVTLSCEQNLNHDAMYWYRQDPGQGLRLIYYSQIVNDFQKGDIAEGYSVSREKKESFPLTVTSAQKNPTAFYLCASSESRQGSYEQYFGPGTRLTVT.